The text below deals with one T cell receptor (beta chain). This clonotype turned up a few times. Its binding antigen is unknown. Base qualities are missing; no much larger clone stands one base away. The data were obtained in a study of regulatory T cells in long-lasting Graves disease (dated by TCRdb to about 2021). In the study overall: Newly diagnosed Graves' disease patients had taken antithyroid drugs for less than 3 months. A total of roughly 33 samples were covered by TCR sequencing, comprising some 13 persistent and roughly 20 newly diagnosed Graves' disease patients. The study was conducted in China and was registered as a clinical trial. Patients with persistent Graves' disease were compared with patients with newly diagnosed Graves' disease using TCR sequencing and RNA sequencing of peripheral blood.

Study-wide conclusions, independent of this receptor: Peripheral blood alone was examined, since thyroid tissue, which constituted the primary lesion, could not be accessed. Compared with newly diagnosed patients, persistent Graves' disease patients had lower TCR Shannon entropy and fewer highly expanded clones, which suggests clonal expansion. The authors noted that the small sample size was a limitation that may lower accuracy. Only the TCR beta chain was sequenced and analyzed. Preferential use of TRBV28, TRBJ1-2 and TRBJ2-5 was observed in persistent disease, whereas TRBV20-1 and TRBJ2-1 were favored in newly diagnosed disease. Persistent patients shared more public clonotypes among themselves (around 3,000) than newly diagnosed patients did (roughly 910).

Receptor amplification or capture employed multiplex PCR. Sequencing was carried out with an Illumina HiSeq 4000. iRepertoire HTBI primers and Arm-PCR amplification of CDR3 regions were used to construct TCR beta libraries. Gel purification was performed on PCR products prior to sequencing. Regarding the original processing steps: Gene usage analysis of CDR3 amino acid clonotypes relied on the 60 or so TRBV and around 14 TRBJ segments identified across samples. COPE and FqMerger were used to merge the filtered high-quality paired reads into contigs. BLAST was used to align contigs to IMGT TRBV, TRBD and TRBJ reference genes, and CDR3 was defined according to IMGT. Any clonotype with a frequency above 0.1% was counted as a highly expanded clone. Shannon entropy served as the measure of repertoire diversity, while the Gini coefficient captured V-J evenness. Clonotypes shared by more than one individual were considered public. TCRdb passed the public sequencing reads through fastp at Q25 and MiXCR, retaining productive beta sequences. CDR3 protein sequences are deduplicated, and each keeps its most common genes and DNA. Clone size and V and J calls follow TCRdb, not the original study. In all, the sample holds approximately 300,000 distinct CDR3 sequences, and 15% to 20% of those were seen once. The ten largest clones represent less than 40% of the sample.

The germline V gene (reference sequence) specifies LGHDT as CDR1 and YNNKEL as CDR2. The junction shows trimming of 4 bases on V and 8 bases on J, and the gene matches do not reach 11 bases of it. The cysteine opens and the phenylalanine closes a CDR3 of 16 amino acids. Solely the CDR3 DNA is kept, with 48 bases framed from the first base. The time point label, read with the paper, signifies: newly diagnosed GD, antithyroid drugs for less than 3 months. For both TCR sequencing and RNA sequencing, RNA was extracted from PBMCs using TRIzol. The diagnosis of Graves' disease was made according to American Thyroid Association guidelines. Patients for the study were recruited at an endocrinology department in Xi'an, China. Each patient gave approximately 10 milliliters of peripheral blood, collected in an EDTA anticoagulant tube. Ficoll Paque Plus density gradient separation was used to isolate PBMCs, and no further T cell sorting was done. RNA quality was checked with an Agilent 2100 Bioanalyzer and agarose gel, and concentration with a NanoDrop 2000.

The sequence joins TRBV3-1 to TRBJ2-1; 10 central bases correspond to TRBD1. This TCR derives from a female donor with Graves disease. Specimen: peripheral blood mononuclear cells (PBMCs), collected at new diagnosis, from a patient treated with antithyroid drugs. The CDR3 reads CASSRAGTGAFHEQFF. DNA sequence: TGTGCCAGCAGCCGGGCCGGGACAGGGGCTTTCCATGAGCAGTTCTTC.